This T cell receptor beta chain was retrieved from a study of beta chain features in type 1 diabetes. General observations from the study: When Type 1 diabetes patients were examined, their TCRB CDR3s proved moderately but significantly shorter in all four CD4+ subsets.

After removal of 4 bases from V and 0 bases from J, the junction contained 6 bases not matched to a gene. CDR3 length equals 15 residues. Germline loops: CDR1 SGHTS, CDR2 YDEGEE. Every isolated RNA sample was fully reverse transcribed, so sequencing captured expressed TCRB transcripts. The table came from immunoSEQ multiplex PCR; TCRdb's copy has only in-frame clones and leaves some out. The sample includes 500,000 to 850,000 clones, over 12% of them seen just once. This clone showed up just a few times. Its specificity is unknown. The V and J genes are TRBV5-8 and TRBJ1-1, with 7 bases that match TRBD1. The sequenced material came from naive CD4+ T cells from blood. The receptor was isolated from a man aged 18 to 29 with type 1 diabetes. The CDR3 reads CASSPRGYMNTEAFF. CDR3 nucleotide sequence: TGTGCCAGCAGCCCCAGGGGGTATATGAACACTGAAGCTTTCTTT.